The entry that follows covers one T cell receptor (beta chain) sequence. Because the CDR3's place on the DNA is in doubt, the DNA is left out and the CDR3 is given as listed by TCRdb. The data belong to a study of control samples from healthy donors and cancer patients. TCRdb keeps only in-frame clones here, not all; method: immunoSEQ multiplex PCR. The sample shows approximately 150,000 clones, nearly 90% of them seen only once. The CDR3 extends over 11 residues, inclusive of both ends. Germline CDR1 is MNHEY and CDR2 is SVGEGT. Sequenced sample: PBMCs. This receptor was obtained from a man aged 50 or older with head and neck cancer. The chain combines TRBV6-2 or TRBV6-3 with TRBJ1-6. CDR3 sequence reads: CASSSSGALHF.